The source of this TCR beta chain is a study of blood T cell repertoires in COVID-19. Study-level information: There were acute and convalescent COVID-19 samples, and they came from the United States, Italy and Spain.

The germline gives CDR1 SGHAT, CDR2 FQNNGV. Trimming pared 0 bases from V and 8 bases from J, leaving 13 bases between. CDR3 length: 14 residues. The Seattle patients joined while their infection was active and were tracked longitudinally afterward. Original analysis: Counts of nucleated cells, estimated from reference gene primer amplification, were obtained. Data came from immunoSEQ multiplex PCR; TCRdb stores just in-frame clones and leaves some out. D and trimming were read from the DNA, whereas the V and J calls and clone size are those reported in that table. This table holds approximately 400,000 clones, more than 70% found once.

The V gene is TRBV11-2, the J gene TRBJ1-1; D unclear. The receptor was isolated from a woman aged 45-65 years with COVID-19, enrolled during active disease. Sequencing was carried out using peripheral blood. CDR3 nucleotide sequence: TGTGCCAGCAGCTTAGATCTCCAGCGTCGGGAAGCTTTCTTT. Translated: CASSLDLQRREAFF.